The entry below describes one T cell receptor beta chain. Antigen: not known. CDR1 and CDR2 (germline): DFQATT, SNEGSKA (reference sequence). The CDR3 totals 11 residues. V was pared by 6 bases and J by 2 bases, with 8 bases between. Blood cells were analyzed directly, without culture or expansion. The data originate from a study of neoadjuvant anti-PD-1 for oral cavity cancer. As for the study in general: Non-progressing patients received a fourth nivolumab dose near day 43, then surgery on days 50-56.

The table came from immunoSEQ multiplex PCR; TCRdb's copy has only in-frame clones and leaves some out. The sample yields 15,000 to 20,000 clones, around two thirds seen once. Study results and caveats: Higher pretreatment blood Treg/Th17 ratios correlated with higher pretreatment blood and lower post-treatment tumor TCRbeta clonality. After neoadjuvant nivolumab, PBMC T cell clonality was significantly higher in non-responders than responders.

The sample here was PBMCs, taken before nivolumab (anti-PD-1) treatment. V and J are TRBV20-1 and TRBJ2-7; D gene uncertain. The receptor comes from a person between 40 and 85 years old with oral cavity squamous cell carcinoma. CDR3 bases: TGCAGTGCGATCTCTACCTACGAGCAGTACTTC. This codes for CSAISTYEQYF.